The 32 T cell receptor beta chains presented below share a single source sample, sequenced in a study of PD-L1 blockade in urothelial cancer. The table came from immunoSEQ multiplex PCR; TCRdb's copy has only in-frame clones and leaves some out. The sample has some 110,000 clones; approximately 89% are singletons. Time point denoted: peripheral blood 6 weeks after treatment start. Sequenced material: PBMCs, taken around atezolizumab (anti-PD-L1) treatment. These receptors were taken from a man between 60 and 75 years old with urothelial cancer.

The rearrangement links TRBV28 to TRBJ2-7, with D hard to call. V was clipped by 5 bases and J by 7 bases, with 12 bases between them. Looked up from germline, CDR1 is MDHEN and CDR2 is SYDVKM. The length of the CDR3 is 12 residues. CDR3: CASSTVTREQYF. The CDR3, as DNA: TGTGCCAGCAGTACCGTTACGCGGGAGCAGTACTTC.

The chain couples TRBV5-1 to TRBJ2-5; 7 bases are a match to TRBD2. V trimming: 7 bases; J trimming: 3 bases; junction bases outside the gene matches: 12. Germline V gene data show CDR1 as SGHRS and CDR2 as YFSETQ. CDR3 length: 15 amino acids. Here the CDR3 reads CASGLSGGRKETQYF. The CDR3 coding sequence is TGCGCCAGCGGATTATCGGGGGGAAGAAAAGAGACCCAGTACTTC. The variable domain in full, completed from reference TRBV5-1 and TRBJ2-5, reads KAGVTQTPRYLIKTRGQQVTLSCSPISGHRSVSWYQQTPGQGLQFLFEYFSETQRNKGNFPGRFSGRQFSNSRSEMNVSTLELGDSALYLCASGLSGGRKETQYFGPGTRLLVL.

This chain joins TRBV10-2 and TRBJ1-1; weak D call: TRBD1 (5 bases). The CDR3 is 13 amino acids. CDR1 WSHSY and CDR2 SAAADI come from the germline V gene. Between the trimmed V and J ends, which lost 8 bases and 0 bases, there was a span of 10 bases. The chain's CDR3 is CASGRQMNTEAFF. DNA for the CDR3: TGCGCCAGCGGAAGACAGATGAACACTGAAGCTTTCTTT.

The chain carries TRBV5-4 and TRBJ2-3; 9 bases align to TRBD2. V shed 3 bases, J shed 5 bases, and the junction held 16 bases outside the gene matches. The CDR3 covers 18 residues. The germline V gene encodes CDR1 SGHNT and CDR2 YYREEE (reference sequence). The CDR3 loop reads CASSSGGGGASLKDTQYF. The CDR3 bases are TGTGCCAGCAGCTCCGGGGGCGGGGGGGCCTCTCTAAAAGATACGCAGTATTTT.

This sequence joins TRBV19 and TRBJ2-1; TRBD2 agrees at 14 bases. Germline CDR1 LNHDA, CDR2 SQIVND (reference sequence). The length of the CDR3 is 16 residues. J lost 7 bases, V lost 6 bases, and 8 bases had no gene match. CDR3 DNA sequence: TGTGCCAGTAGAATTCTGACTAGCGGGGGGGCGAATGAGCAGTTCTTC. Translated, it gives CASRILTSGGANEQFF.

The chain couples TRBV5-4 to TRBJ2-7; 8 bases are a match to TRBD1. J gave up 3 bases and V 2 bases, and 4 bases lay outside the gene matches. Germline V lookup: CDR1 SGHNT, CDR2 YYREEE (reference sequence). The CDR3 has 14 amino acids. CDR3 sequence: CASSFTTGGYEQYF. CDR3 DNA: TGTGCCAGCAGCTTTACAACAGGGGGCTACGAGCAGTACTTC. Combining the CDR3 with reference TRBV5-4 and TRBJ2-7 gives the whole variable domain ETGVTQSPTHLIKTRGQQVTLRCSSQSGHNTVSWYQQALGQGPQFIFQYYREEENGRGNFPPRFSGLQFPNYSSELNVNALELDDSALYLCASSFTTGGYEQYFGPGTRLTVT.

This chain connects TRBV7-2 to TRBJ2-3; D is unresolved. The CDR3 has 13 residues. V was cut by 5 bases and J by 6 bases, with 12 bases left in between. The germline gives CDR1 SGHTA, CDR2 FQGNSA. In nucleotides, the CDR3 is TGTGCCAGCAGCCGACTGACTCGCGATACGCAGTATTTT. It encodes CASSRLTRDTQYF.

The rearrangement uses TRBV10-3 and TRBJ2-7; 9 bases agree with TRBD2. This CDR3 has 13 amino acids. V was pared by 7 bases and J by 7 bases, with 8 bases of the junction left unmatched. The germline V gene has CDR1 ENHRY and CDR2 SYGVKD. The CDR3 DNA is TGTGCCATCAATGCGGGAGGGCCGGAAGAGCAGTACTTC. Amino acid sequence: CAINAGGPEEQYF.

On this clone itself: The sample holds other DNA sequences that translate to the same CDR3. The chain couples TRBV5-4 to TRBJ2-7; 7 positions agree with TRBD2. Looked up from germline, CDR1 is SGHNT and CDR2 is YYREEE (reference sequence). This CDR3 comprises 15 residues. Trimming took 0 bases from V and 7 from J; bases not matched to a gene: 10. In DNA, the CDR3 is TGTGCCAGCAGCTTGGGCGGGAGCACGAGTTGGGAGCAGTACTTC. Protein: CASSLGGSTSWEQYF.

This chain uses TRBV5-4 with TRBJ2-5; TRBD1 matches 9 bases. CDR3 size: 17 residues. Per the germline V gene, CDR1 is SGHNT and CDR2 is YYREEE (reference sequence). V was pared by 4 bases and J by 1 base, with 11 bases of the junction left unmatched. The CDR3 DNA follows: TGTGCCAGCAGCCCGGGACAGGGACGGGGGGCCCAAGAGACCCAGTACTTC. Protein product: CASSPGQGRGAQETQYF.

Concerning this clone itself: Its ends do not fully match the called genes, so a read error is possible. Other DNA variants within this sample encode the same CDR3. The chain combines TRBV5-4 with TRBJ2-3, with 12 bases fitting TRBD2. CDR1 is SGHNT, CDR2 YYREEE, per germline (reference sequence). There are 16 residues in the CDR3. CDR3 loop: CASSLGTSGRTDTQYF. Written as DNA, the CDR3 is TGTGCCAGTAGCTTGGGGACTAGCGGGCGCACAGATACGCAGTATTTT.

The chain recombines TRBV6-7 with TRBJ2-7, with TRBD1 identical over 7 bases. TRBV6-7 is designated an ORF whose function remains uncertain. Trimming took 4 bases from V and 2 from J; bases not matched to a gene: 8. This CDR3 is built from 15 residues. DNA of the CDR3: TGTGCCAGCAGTTCCAATCAGGACAGGACCTACGAGCAGTACTTC. The encoded protein is CASSSNQDRTYEQYF.

The rearrangement uses TRBV2 and TRBJ1-5, with 7 bases lining up with TRBD1. Germline V gene sequence: CDR1 SNHLY, CDR2 FYNNEI. This CDR3 is built from 13 residues. V lost 7 bases to trimming and J lost 7 bases; unmatched junction nucleotides: 7. The CDR3 DNA follows: TGTGCCAGCACTTGGGACAGATTACAGCCCCAGCATTTT. Translating it yields CASTWDRLQPQHF.

The V and J genes are TRBV7-9 and TRBJ1-3; D is possibly TRBD1 (5 bases). The CDR3 loop spans 17 amino acids. The V gene lost 2 bases and the J gene lost 0 bases, with 14 bases spanning the gap. Germline V gene lookup returns CDR1 SEHNR and CDR2 FQNEAQ (reference sequence). In DNA, the CDR3 is TGTGCCAGCAGCTTACGGGTTGGGGCGTTCTCTGGAAACACCATATATTTT. Amino acid sequence: CASSLRVGAFSGNTIYF. Drawing the rest from reference TRBV7-9 and TRBJ1-3, the complete variable domain is DTGVSQNPRHKITKRGQNVTFRCDPISEHNRLYWYRQTLGQGPEFLTYFQNEAQLEKSRLLSDRFSAERPKGSFSTLEIQRTEQGDSAMYLCASSLRVGAFSGNTIYFGEGSWLTVV.

The CDR3 loop reads CASSLEGTSVTTQYF. In nucleotides, the CDR3 is TGTGCCAGCAGCTTAGAAGGGACTAGCGTGACTACGCAGTATTTT. The chain uses TRBV7-9 and TRBJ2-3; 10 nucleotides line up with TRBD2. Germline V gene data show CDR1 as SEHNR and CDR2 as FQNEAQ (reference sequence). Trimming took 1 base from V and 8 from J; bases not matched to a gene: 6. This CDR3 comprises 15 residues.

This clone was seen only a few times. This chain connects TRBV18 to TRBJ2-6; D gene ambiguous. With 1 base removed from V and 0 bases from J, the gap between germline ends came to 10 bases. This CDR3 spans 17 amino acids. Germline CDR1 and CDR2: KGHSH and LQKENI. CDR3 protein: CASSPRQVDSGANVLTF. CDR3 nucleotide sequence: TGTGCCAGCTCACCACGGCAGGTAGACTCTGGGGCCAACGTCCTGACTTTC.

The chain employs TRBV5-4 and TRBJ2-2; 10 bases match TRBD2. The ends lost 0 bases at V and 5 bases at J; junction bases unmatched: 1. Per the germline V gene, CDR1 is SGHNT and CDR2 is YYREEE (reference sequence). The CDR3 runs to 15 residues. As DNA, the CDR3 is TGTGCCAGCAGCTTGGGTAGCGGGAGGACCGGGGAGCTGTTTTTT. This sequence encodes CASSLGSGRTGELFF. The variable domain in full, completed from reference TRBV5-4 and TRBJ2-2, reads ETGVTQSPTHLIKTRGQQVTLRCSSQSGHNTVSWYQQALGQGPQFIFQYYREEENGRGNFPPRFSGLQFPNYSSELNVNALELDDSALYLCASSLGSGRTGELFFGEGSRLTVL.

The chain's CDR3 is CASSPGGGTTGETQYF. The CDR3 DNA follows: TGTGCCAGCAGTCCTGGCGGGGGGACCACCGGAGAGACCCAGTACTTC. The chain is built from TRBV27 and TRBJ2-5; 8 bases line up with TRBD2. The CDR3 extends over 16 amino acids. Germline CDR1 and CDR2: MNHEY and SMNVEV (reference sequence). J lost 4 bases, V lost 5 bases, and 12 bases had no gene match.

V and J are TRBV11-3 and TRBJ2-7; D is perhaps TRBD1 (5 bases). In germline, CDR1 is SGHNT, CDR2 YENEEA. The CDR3 spans 12 residues. The germline V and J ends were trimmed by 5 bases and 3 bases, with 8 bases remaining between them. The CDR3 here is CASSLQGYEQYF. The DNA for the CDR3 is TGTGCCAGCAGCCTCCAGGGCTACGAGCAGTACTTC.

The chain combines TRBV4-1 with TRBJ1-1; 10 nucleotides align to TRBD1. V shed 1 base and J 6 bases; nucleotides not matched to a gene: 2. The V gene's germline CDR1 is MGHRA and CDR2 YSYEKL. This CDR3 contains 14 residues. The CDR3 protein is CASSQGQGAAEAFF. CDR3 nucleotides: TGCGCCAGCAGCCAAGGACAGGGGGCTGCTGAAGCTTTCTTT.

Comment on this clone: Other DNA sequences in the sample encode the same CDR3. The V and J genes are TRBV19 and TRBJ2-7; D perhaps matches TRBD1 (5 bases). Germline lookup yields CDR1 LNHDA and CDR2 SQIVND (reference sequence). This CDR3 has 13 amino acids. Deletions cut 3 bases from V and 3 bases from J, with 9 bases between. CDR3 DNA sequence: TGTGCCAGTAGTATTCGGCAGGGCTACGAGCAGTACTTC. It yields the protein CASSIRQGYEQYF.

This clone was detected once. The chain links TRBV30 to TRBJ2-1, with 8 bases lining up with TRBD2. The J segment lost 1 base and the V segment lost 1 base, leaving 3 bases of the junction unmatched. The CDR3 is made up of 15 amino acids. The germline V gene encodes CDR1 GTSNPN and CDR2 SVGIG (reference sequence). CDR3 region: CAWSGGGRSYNEQFF. CDR3 sequence (DNA): TGTGCCTGGAGTGGTGGCGGGAGGTCCTACAATGAGCAGTTCTTC.

The chain joins TRBV7-9 to TRBJ2-3, with 8 bases matching TRBD1. J lost 0 bases, V lost 4 bases, and 3 bases had no gene match. This CDR3 is built from 15 residues. CDR1 and CDR2 (germline): SEHNR, FQNEAQ (reference sequence). The CDR3 DNA reads as TGTGCCAGCAGCTCAGGGGGCAGGAGCACAGATACGCAGTATTTT. Its translation: CASSSGGRSTDTQYF. Complete variable domain (other parts from reference TRBV7-9 and TRBJ2-3): DTGVSQNPRHKITKRGQNVTFRCDPISEHNRLYWYRQTLGQGPEFLTYFQNEAQLEKSRLLSDRFSAERPKGSFSTLEIQRTEQGDSAMYLCASSSGGRSTDTQYFGPGTRLTVL.

This clone was seen only a few times. This chain links TRBV7-8 with TRBJ2-2; D remains ambiguous. This CDR3 spans 14 amino acids. CDR1 and CDR2 (germline): SGHVS, FQNEAQ. V shed 5 bases and J shed 0 bases, with 7 bases lying between them. This CDR3 reads CASSLRTNTGELFF. The CDR3 DNA reads as TGTGCCAGCAGCCTGCGAACGAACACCGGGGAGCTGTTTTTT.

The chain combines TRBV7-9 with TRBJ2-5; D ambiguous. The CDR3 totals 13 residues. Trimming took off 2 bases at V and 3 bases at J, with 7 bases between the two ends. The germline V gene has CDR1 SEHNR and CDR2 FQNEAQ (reference sequence). This CDR3 reads CASSLSLEETQYF. As DNA, the CDR3 is TGTGCCAGCAGCTTAAGCCTCGAAGAGACCCAGTACTTC.

The chain employs TRBV4-1 and TRBJ1-2; D gene uncertain. Germline CDR1 and CDR2: MGHRA and YSYEKL. The V gene lost 0 bases and the J gene lost 4 bases, with 18 bases spanning the gap. The CDR3 is 17 residues long. The CDR3 DNA follows: TGCGCCAGCAGCCAAGAAGGAGAGGGTGGCGCGGTCTATGGCTACACCTTC. Protein: CASSQEGEGGAVYGYTF.

Turning to this clone: The identical CDR3 is also encoded by other nucleotide sequences in the sample. The CDR3 protein is CASSPTMNTEAFF. CDR3 nucleotides: TGCGCCAGCAGCCCGACTATGAACACTGAAGCTTTCTTT. V and J are TRBV5-1 and TRBJ1-1; no definite D call. There are 13 residues in the CDR3. Trimming removed 4 bases from V and 0 bases from J, with 7 bases in between. CDR1 SGHRS and CDR2 YFSETQ come from the germline V gene.

This clone was recorded once. The genes are TRBV4-3 and TRBJ2-7; perhaps TRBD1 as D (7 bases). This CDR3 spans 17 amino acids. In germline, CDR1 is LGHNA, CDR2 YSLEER. V gave up 2 bases and J gave up 4 bases, with 21 bases separating them. The CDR3 here is CASSQPGGQGDRYEQYF. CDR3 DNA: TGCGCCAGCAGCCAACCCGGGGGCCAGGGGGACAGATACGAGCAGTACTTC.

The chain links TRBV11-2 to TRBJ2-7; D perhaps matches TRBD1 (6 bases). The V end was cut by 5 bases, the J end by 2 bases, with 13 bases between. CDR3 length: 14 residues. Looked up from germline, CDR1 is SGHAT and CDR2 is FQNNGV. The CDR3 region is CASSPLRGTYEQYF. The CDR3 DNA is TGTGCCAGCAGCCCGCTCAGGGGTACCTACGAGCAGTACTTC.

The chain is built from TRBV10-2 and TRBJ2-5; TRBD2 matches at 11 bases. The CDR3 consists of 16 residues. Germline CDR1 is WSHSY and CDR2 is SAAADI. V lost 0 bases and J lost 7; bases outside the gene matches: 7. CDR3 loop: CASSESPSGGFVTQYF. The CDR3 bases are TGCGCCAGCAGTGAGTCGCCTAGCGGGGGGTTCGTGACCCAGTACTTC.

J is TRBJ2-1 and V is TRBV5-4; TRBD2 matches 13 bases. The CDR3 runs to 17 residues. V gave up 4 bases and J gave up 0 bases; unmatched junction bases: 4. Germline-derived CDR1 and CDR2 are SGHNT and YYREEE (reference sequence). This chain's CDR3 is CASSRGLAGDSYNEQFF. The CDR3 DNA reads TGTGCCAGCAGCCGAGGACTAGCGGGGGACTCCTACAATGAGCAGTTCTTC.

The chain joins TRBV4-3 to TRBJ2-1; 11 bases align to TRBD1. The CDR3 loop spans 16 amino acids. V lost 0 bases to trimming and J lost 6 bases; unmatched junction nucleotides: 4. Germline V gene data show CDR1 as LGHNA and CDR2 as YSLEER. CDR3 in DNA: TGCGCCAGCAGCCAAGAGGGACAGGGGGTAGGCAATGAGCAGTTCTTC. Its translation: CASSQEGQGVGNEQFF.